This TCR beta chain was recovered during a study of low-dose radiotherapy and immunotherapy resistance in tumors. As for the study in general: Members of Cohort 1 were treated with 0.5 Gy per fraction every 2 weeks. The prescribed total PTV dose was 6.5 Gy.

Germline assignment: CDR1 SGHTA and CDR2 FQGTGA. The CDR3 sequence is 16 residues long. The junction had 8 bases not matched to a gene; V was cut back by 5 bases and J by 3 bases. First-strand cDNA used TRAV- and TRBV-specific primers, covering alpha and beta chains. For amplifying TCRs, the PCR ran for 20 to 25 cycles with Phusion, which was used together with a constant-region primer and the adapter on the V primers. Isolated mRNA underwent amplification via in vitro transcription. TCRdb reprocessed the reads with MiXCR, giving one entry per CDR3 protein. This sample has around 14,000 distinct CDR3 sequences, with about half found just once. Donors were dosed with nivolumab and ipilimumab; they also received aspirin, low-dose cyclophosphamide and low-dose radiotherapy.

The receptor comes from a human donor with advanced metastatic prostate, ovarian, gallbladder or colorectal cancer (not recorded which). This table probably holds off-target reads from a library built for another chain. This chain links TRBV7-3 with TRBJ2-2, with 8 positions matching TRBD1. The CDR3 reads CASSPRTGWDTGELFF. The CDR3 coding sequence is TGTGCCAGCAGCCCTAGGACAGGGTGGGACACCGGGGAGCTGTTTTTT.